Below, one T cell receptor beta chain is given with its context. Its antigen is not identified. This specimen comes from a study of T-cell memory formation after mild COVID-19. Findings of the study overall: CD4/CD8 balance held among clones contracting day 15 to 85, and later expanders leaned CD4+.

Via MiXCR, TCRdb re-called the 5' RACE reads, giving one row per CDR3 protein. The data show a few hundred thousand distinct CDR3 sequences, with approximately 15% seen just once and about 22% held by the top ten. The length of the CDR3 is 14 residues. Unmatched junction bases numbered 8, after V lost 6 bases and J lost 6 bases. The sequencing input was PBMCs or a T cell subset sorted from them (not recorded which). The sequence was collected from a man younger than 35 who had mild COVID-19 (a few samples of this study predate the infection). Cell type and time point are not known. This chain uses TRBV12-3 or TRBV12-4 with TRBJ1-2, with 9 positions matching TRBD1. CDR3 sequence: CASRPTGGRNGYTF. CDR3 bases: TGTGCCAGCAGACCTACAGGGGGCCGGAATGGCTACACCTTC.